This is a list of T cell receptor beta chains from one sample in a study of CD8 T cells in Susac syndrome. TCRdb called the immunoSEQ multiplex PCR reads again in MiXCR, with one record for every CDR3 protein. The table has around 170,000 distinct CDR3 sequences, approximately 95% seen once. What was sequenced was CD8+ T cells from PBMCs. The receptors derive from a human donor with Susac syndrome. The CDR3 runs from the conserved cysteine through the conserved F or W. A D gene is named only where the DNA matches it firmly. Clone sizes are given selectively: once, few, many, or a class where the clone is expanded.

TRBV9	TRBJ2-5	.	TRBD1	CASSRRTGEETQYF	TGTGCCAGCAGCAGAAGGACAGGGGAGGAGACCCAGTACTTC
TRBV7-3	TRBJ2-1	.	.	CASSPNSGPYYNEQFF	TGTGCCAGCAGCCCTAATAGCGGTCCCTACTACAATGAGCAGTTCTTC
TRBV5-1	TRBJ2-7	.	.	CASSLNSGEQYF	TGCGCCAGCAGCTTGAATTCGGGCGAGCAGTACTTC
TRBV5-1	TRBJ1-1	.	.	CASSLDIVGSNTEAFF	TGCGCCAGCAGCTTGGATATCGTGGGCTCGAACACTGAAGCTTTCTTT
TRBV4-1	TRBJ2-1	.	TRBD2	CASSGTTSGINNEQFF	TGCGCCAGCAGCGGGACGACTAGCGGGATAAACAATGAGCAGTTCTTC
TRBV29-1	TRBJ1-2	.	TRBD1	CSAAQGQGYGYTF	TGCAGCGCGGCCCAGGGACAGGGGTATGGCTACACCTTC
TRBV5-4	TRBJ2-1	.	TRBD2	CASSLDTGTRHNEQFF	TGTGCCAGCAGCTTGGATACCGGGACTAGACACAATGAGCAGTTCTTC
TRBV30	TRBJ1-1	.	.	CAYTRQTMNTEAFF	TGTGCCTATACCCGACAGACAATGAACACTGAAGCTTTCTTT
TRBV6-1	TRBJ2-6	.	.	CASSEGISGANVLTF	TGTGCCAGCAGTGAAGGAATCTCTGGGGCCAACGTCCTGACTTTC
TRBV18	TRBJ2-1	.	TRBD1	CASSPRTGENEQFF	TGTGCCAGCTCACCTCGGACAGGGGAGAATGAGCAGTTCTTC
TRBV30	TRBJ2-7	.	.	CAAKDSMLSVQYF	TGTGCCGCAAAAGACAGTATGTTGTCGGTGCAGTACTTC
TRBV5-1	TRBJ2-6	.	TRBD1	CASSETGTGAFGANVLTF	TGCGCCAGCAGCGAAACGGGGACAGGGGCTTTTGGGGCCAACGTCCTGACTTTC
TRBV27	TRBJ2-7	.	TRBD2	CASREVAGSGEQYF	TGTGCCAGCAGAGAAGTAGCGGGATCAGGGGAGCAGTACTTC
TRBV4-1	TRBJ2-7	.	TRBD2	CASSQGGGIGSYEQYF	TGCGCCAGCAGCCAAGGCGGGGGAATCGGCTCCTACGAGCAGTACTTC
TRBV6-1	TRBJ2-2	.	TRBD1	CASRDRGFGPGELFF	TGTGCCAGCAGAGACAGGGGTTTCGGCCCCGGGGAGCTGTTTTTT
TRBV27	TRBJ1-5	.	TRBD1	CASSWTGGQPQHF	TGTGCCAGCAGTTGGACAGGGGGCCAGCCCCAGCATTTT
TRBV4-2	TRBJ2-4	.	TRBD2	CASSQGLAGGLAKNIQYF	TGTGCCAGCAGCCAAGGACTAGCGGGGGGCCTAGCCAAAAACATTCAGTACTTC
TRBV4-1	TRBJ2-1	.	.	CASSQEGSGDNEQFF	TGCGCCAGCAGCCAAGAGGGGTCGGGAGACAATGAGCAGTTCTTC
TRBV3-1	TRBJ2-1	.	TRBD2	CASSPSWAGVHNEQFF	TGTGCCAGCAGTCCCAGTTGGGCGGGGGTGCACAATGAGCAGTTCTTC
TRBV4-1	TRBJ2-1	.	TRBD2	CASSHPVAGNSYNEQFF	TGCGCCAGCAGCCACCCTGTAGCGGGAAACTCCTACAATGAGCAGTTCTTC
TRBV9	TRBJ2-1	.	.	CASSVAQGNEQFF	TGTGCCAGCAGCGTAGCACAGGGCAATGAGCAGTTCTTC
TRBV9	TRBJ2-1	.	TRBD1	CASSAATGQGRVSDNEQFF	TGTGCCAGCAGCGCCGCCACGGGACAGGGGAGAGTCTCTGACAATGAGCAGTTCTTC
TRBV21-1	TRBJ1-5	.	.	CASSKPGQGYQPQHF	TGTGCCAGCAGCAAGCCGGGACAGGGCTATCAGCCCCAGCATTTT
TRBV4-1	TRBJ2-4	.	.	CAQTRSGLAKNIQYF	TGCGCCCAAACTCGAAGCGGATTAGCCAAAAACATTCAGTACTTC
TRBV30	TRBJ1-2	.	.	CAWRKVNYGYTF	TGTGCCTGGAGGAAGGTTAACTATGGCTACACCTTC
TRBV12-3/TRBV12-4	TRBJ2-4	once	TRBD2	CASRSAGASKNIQYF	TGTGCCAGCAGGTCAGCGGGAGCTTCTAAAAACATTCAGTACTTC